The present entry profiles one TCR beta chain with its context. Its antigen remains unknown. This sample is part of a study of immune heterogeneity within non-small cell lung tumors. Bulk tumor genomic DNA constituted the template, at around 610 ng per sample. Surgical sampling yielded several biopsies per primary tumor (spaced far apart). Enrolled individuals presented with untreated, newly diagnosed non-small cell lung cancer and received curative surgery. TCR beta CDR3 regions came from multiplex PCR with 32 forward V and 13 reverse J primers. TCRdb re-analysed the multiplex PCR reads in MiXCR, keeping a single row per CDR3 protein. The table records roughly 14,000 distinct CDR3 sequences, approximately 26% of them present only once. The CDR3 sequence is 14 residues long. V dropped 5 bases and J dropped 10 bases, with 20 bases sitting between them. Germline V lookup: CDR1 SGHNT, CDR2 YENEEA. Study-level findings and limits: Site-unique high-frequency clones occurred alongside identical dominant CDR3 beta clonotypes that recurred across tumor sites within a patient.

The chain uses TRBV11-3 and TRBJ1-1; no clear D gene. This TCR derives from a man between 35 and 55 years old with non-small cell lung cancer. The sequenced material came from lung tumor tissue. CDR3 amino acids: CASSPSTWVLGAFF. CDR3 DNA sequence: TGTGCCAGCAGCCCGTCGACATGGGTACTTGGAGCTTTCTTT.